The present TCR beta chain was sequenced within a study of cytomegalovirus exposure and HLA in healthy donors. Germline assignment: CDR1 KGHSH and CDR2 LQKENI. The CDR3 spans 16 residues. V was trimmed by 3 bases and J by 0 bases, leaving 12 bases between them. The PCR contained 60 Vbeta and 13 Jbeta primers. Clones were read by immunoSEQ multiplex PCR, and TCRdb kept only the in-frame ones, dropping some. Here the sample spans 110,000 to 150,000 clones, about 76% being singletons. A remark on this clone: The antigen remains undetermined.

Study-level results: Roughly uniform depth of sequencing across donors was assumed in presence/absence analyses. Analyzed later, association rates of TCRs varied across HLA loci, with DRB1 most and HLA-C fewest. No immune exposure information besides CMV serostatus was available. Per published reports, the classifier diagnosed cytomegalovirus status with high specificity and sensitivity.

The sequencing sample was made of PBMCs. J is TRBJ2-1 and V is TRBV18; D may be TRBD2 (5 bases). The source of this sequence is a male donor in good health and CMV-seronegative. Here the CDR3 reads CASSPDEGSSYNEQFF. CDR3 DNA: TGTGCCAGCTCACCGGATGAGGGAAGCTCCTACAATGAGCAGTTCTTC. The full variable domain, its missing parts supplied by reference TRBV18 and TRBJ2-1, is NAGVMQNPRHLVRRRGQEARLRCSPMKGHSHVYWYRQLPEEGLKFMVYLQKENIIDESGMPKERFSAEFPKEGPSILRIQQVVRGDSAAYFCASSPDEGSSYNEQFFGPGTRLTVL.